The 13 T cell receptor beta chains presented below share a single source sample, sequenced in a study of cytomegalovirus exposure and HLA in healthy donors. 60 Vbeta and 13 Jbeta primers were used in PCR. Sequenced by immunoSEQ multiplex PCR; TCRdb stores in-frame clones only, minus some. The data show about 71,000 clones, 65% to 70% seen once. Sequenced: PBMCs. Receptor source: a man aged 35 to 55 in good health and CMV-seropositive.

The gene calls are TRBV6-1 and TRBJ1-4; D is perhaps TRBD1 (5 bases). The CDR3 length is 12 residues. Trimming cost V 2 bases and J 7 bases, with 5 bases left between them. Germline V gene lookup returns CDR1 MNHNS and CDR2 SASEGT. The CDR3 is CASSERGEKLFF. CDR3 DNA sequence: TGTGCCAGCAGTGAAAGGGGTGAAAAACTGTTTTTT.

Comments on this clone: An end of the junction does not agree with germline; a read error may underlie this. The chain carries TRBV7-7 and TRBJ2-5; 9 bases are shared with TRBD1. Per germline, CDR1 SSHAT and CDR2 FNYEAQ (reference sequence). The CDR3 totals 14 residues. The CDR3 DNA follows: TGTGCTAGCAGCTCGGACAGGGGCCAAGAGACCCAGTACTTC. Translated, it gives CASSSDRGQETQYF.

The V and J genes are TRBV2 and TRBJ1-6, with D unclear. CDR1 and CDR2 (germline): SNHLY, FYNNEI. V lost 2 bases and J lost 0, with 8 bases in between. The CDR3 length is 16 residues. CDR3 coding DNA: TGTGCCAGCAGTGAAACGCAGCGCTCCTATAATTCACCCCTCCACTTT. Translating gives CASSETQRSYNSPLHF.

CDR3 sequence reads: CASSARDRGDYEQFF. The CDR3 coding sequence is TGTGCCAGCAGTGCAAGGGACAGGGGGGATTATGAGCAGTTCTTC. This chain uses TRBV6-1 with TRBJ2-1; 11 bases align to TRBD1. CDR3 size: 15 residues. Germline V gene sequence: CDR1 MNHNS, CDR2 SASEGT. V dropped 4 bases and J dropped 8; count of bases not matched to a gene: 7.

This clone has more than one count but fewer than ten. This rearrangement joins TRBV7-9 to TRBJ1-4; D is unclear. The length of the CDR3 is 12 residues. V was trimmed by 5 bases and J by 7 bases, leaving 8 bases between them. Germline V gene data show CDR1 as SEHNR and CDR2 as FQNEAQ (reference sequence). CDR3 region: CASSASGEKLFF. The CDR3 DNA follows: TGTGCCAGCAGCGCCTCGGGTGAAAAACTGTTTTTT.

Of note for this clone: Other nucleotide sequences from this sample produce the same CDR3. The V gene is TRBV5-1, the J gene TRBJ1-5; D possibly corresponds to TRBD1 (5 bases). The germline V gene has CDR1 SGHRS and CDR2 YFSETQ. The CDR3 is 15 residues long. The V and J ends lost 1 base and 0 bases respectively, with 8 bases between them. This chain's CDR3 is CASSLSGDSNQPQHF. Written as DNA, the CDR3 is TGCGCCAGCAGCTTGTCGGGGGATAGCAATCAGCCCCAGCATTTT.

This rearrangement joins TRBV28 to TRBJ1-5, with 7 bases that match TRBD1. Germline CDR1 reads MDHEN; CDR2 reads SYDVKM. The CDR3 loop spans 16 amino acids. The ends lost 5 bases at V and 2 bases at J; junction bases unmatched: 9. CDR3 nucleotides: TGTGCCAGCAGTGGGACAGCCCCGGGGGGCAATCAGCCCCAGCATTTT. This encodes CASSGTAPGGNQPQHF.

This chain links TRBV7-8 with TRBJ1-5, with 10 bases that match TRBD1. Germline-derived CDR1 and CDR2 are SGHVS and FQNEAQ. This CDR3 contains 16 residues. With 2 bases clipped from V and 6 bases from J, the junction kept 7 bases outside the gene matches. CDR3 DNA: TGTGCCAGCAGCTTACTGACAGGGGGCCTGGGTCAGCCCCAGCATTTT. This codes for CASSLLTGGLGQPQHF.

The V call is TRBV29-1, the J call TRBJ1-2; D remains unclear. The length of the CDR3 is 13 residues. In germline, CDR1 is SQVTM, CDR2 ANQGSEA. The V and J ends lost 4 bases and 0 bases respectively, with 9 bases between them. The CDR3, as DNA: TGCAGCGTTGTAACCGTAGCTAACTATGGCTACACCTTC. As protein: CSVVTVANYGYTF.

CDR3 bases: TGTGCCACCAGCAGAGACGCTTTAGGGGGTACTGGGGCCAACGTCCTGACTTTC. Its translation: CATSRDALGGTGANVLTF. The rearrangement links TRBV15 to TRBJ2-6; a weak D match, TRBD1 (6 bases). This CDR3 has 18 amino acids. V dropped 0 bases and J dropped 2 bases, with 14 bases sitting between them. Germline CDR1 reads LNHNV; CDR2 reads YYDKDF (reference sequence).

V usage is TRBV5-4 and J usage is TRBJ1-6; possibly TRBD1 for D (5 bases). The CDR3 has 14 residues. CDR1 and CDR2 from the germline V gene are SGHNT and YYREEE (reference sequence). V lost 0 bases and J lost 10, with 11 bases in between. This chain's CDR3 is CASSLGQGSSPLHF. The CDR3 region has the DNA TGTGCCAGCAGCTTGGGGCAGGGTAGCTCACCCCTCCACTTT.

This clone was detected a few times. The genes are TRBV9 and TRBJ2-5, with 13 bases that match TRBD2. The V gene end was trimmed by 0 bases and the J gene end by 5 bases; junction bases not matched to a gene: 4. The CDR3 runs to 16 residues. Looked up from germline, CDR1 is SGDLS and CDR2 is YYNGEE. In DNA form, the CDR3 reads TGTGCCAGCAGCGTAGTGGGACTAGCGGGATTCGAGACCCAGTACTTC. Residues: CASSVVGLAGFETQYF.

The count of this clone is one. The V gene is TRBV5-6, the J gene TRBJ1-2; 7 bases fit TRBD1. Germline CDR1 reads SGHDT; CDR2 reads YYEEEE. V gave up 3 bases and J gave up 5 bases; unmatched junction bases: 10. This CDR3 spans 15 amino acids. CDR3 amino acids: CASSSWGQLGYGYTF. DNA for the CDR3: TGTGCCAGCAGCTCCTGGGGACAGTTGGGGTATGGCTACACCTTC.